The TCR beta chain under discussion was sequenced for a study of blood T cells in healthy people across ages. Looked up from germline, CDR1 is SGHRS and CDR2 is YFSETQ. The CDR3 loop spans 11 amino acids. Primers used in a second PCR of about 6 to 12 cycles were a sample-barcoded 5' primer and a J-beta primer mix. Each single sample gave us at least 2.5 million CDR3-containing paired-end reads. TCRdb reprocessed the 5' RACE reads via MiXCR and lists one record per CDR3 protein. The sample holds over 1.5 million distinct CDR3 sequences, around 48% seen once. Roughly 10 milliliters was the volume of peripheral blood drawn from each donor. Worth noting for this clonotype: The antigen is undetermined.

General study findings and limits: Unsorted PBMCs blocked a conclusive comparison of naive and antigen-experienced cells. While age rose, TCR beta diversity per million T cells dropped in a roughly linear way.

V is TRBV5-1 and J is TRBJ2-4; D is unclear. Matching the DNA end better, TRBJ2-7 makes the J call doubtful. Sequencing input: blood. The TCR originated in a woman aged 40 to 55 in good health. For the CDR3, the DNA is TGCGCCAGCAGCTCGGCTGACGAGCAGTACTTC. As protein: CASSSADEQYF.